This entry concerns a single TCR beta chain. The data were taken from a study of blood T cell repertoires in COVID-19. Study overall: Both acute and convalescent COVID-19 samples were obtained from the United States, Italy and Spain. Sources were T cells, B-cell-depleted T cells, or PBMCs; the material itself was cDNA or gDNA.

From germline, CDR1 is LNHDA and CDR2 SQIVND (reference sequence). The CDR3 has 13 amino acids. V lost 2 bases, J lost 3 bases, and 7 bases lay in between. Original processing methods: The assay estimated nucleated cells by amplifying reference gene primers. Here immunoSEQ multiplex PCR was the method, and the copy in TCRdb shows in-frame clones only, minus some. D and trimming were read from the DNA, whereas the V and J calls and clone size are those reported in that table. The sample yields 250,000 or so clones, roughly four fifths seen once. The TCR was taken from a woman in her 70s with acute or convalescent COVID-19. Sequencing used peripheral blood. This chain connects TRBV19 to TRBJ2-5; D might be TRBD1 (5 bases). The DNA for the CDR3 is TGTGCCAGTAGTATAACCAGGGAAGAGACCCAGTACTTC. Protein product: CASSITREETQYF.